These T cell receptor beta chains were read from a single sample in a study of early T cells in non-severe SARS-CoV-2 infection. TCRdb re-derived calls from the 5' RACE reads in MiXCR, one entry per CDR3 protein. The sample gives about 60,000 distinct CDR3 sequences, almost 9.5% of which show up once; about 1.2% is in the top ten. The specimen sequenced was whole blood. The receptors shown here come from an adult who was a healthcare worker with PCR-confirmed SARS-CoV-2 infection or an uninfected control (not recorded which). Both conserved end residues are part of each CDR3. The order of the fields is CDR3 DNA, CDR3 protein, V gene, clone size, J gene, D gene. The D gene is left open where the match is weak. Size is omitted from some rows. Given values are once, few, many or a class for expanded clones.

CDR3 DNA: TGTGCCAGCAGCTTGAGGGGGCTCAAAAACACAGATACGCAGTATTTT
CDR3 protein: CASSLRGLKNTDTQYF
V gene: TRBV5-4
clone size: -
J gene: TRBJ2-3
D gene: TRBD1

CDR3 DNA: TGTGCCAGCAGTTACTACACAGGGGGCACCTTCTCTGGGGCCAACGTCCTGACTTTC
CDR3 protein: CASSYYTGGTFSGANVLTF
V gene: TRBV6-5
clone size: many
J gene: TRBJ2-6
D gene: TRBD1

CDR3 DNA: TGTGCCAGCAGGTCCGACACAAACACCGGGGAGCTGTTTTTT
CDR3 protein: CASRSDTNTGELFF
V gene: TRBV9
clone size: few
J gene: TRBJ2-2
D gene: -

CDR3 DNA: TGCAGCGTGGATATTACCTCTAGGTTCTATGAGCAGTTCTTC
CDR3 protein: CSVDITSRFYEQFF
V gene: TRBV29-1
clone size: few
J gene: TRBJ2-1
D gene: -

CDR3 DNA: TGCGCCAGCAGCCCTACCGGACAGGGAAATAATGAGCAGTTCTTC
CDR3 protein: CASSPTGQGNNEQFF
V gene: TRBV5-1
clone size: -
J gene: TRBJ2-1
D gene: TRBD1

CDR3 DNA: TGTGCCAGCAGTTCAGGGCGTAGCACAGATACGCAGTATTTT
CDR3 protein: CASSSGRSTDTQYF
V gene: TRBV12-3/TRBV12-4
clone size: -
J gene: TRBJ2-3
D gene: -

CDR3 DNA: TGTGCCAGCAGTTTAAGAGCTGGGGCCAACGTCCTGACTTTC
CDR3 protein: CASSLRAGANVLTF
V gene: TRBV12-3/TRBV12-4
clone size: few
J gene: TRBJ2-6
D gene: -

CDR3 DNA: TGCGCCAGCATCCCAGGGCGTTTAAACACCGGGGAGCTGTTTTTT
CDR3 protein: CASIPGRLNTGELFF
V gene: TRBV10-2
clone size: few
J gene: TRBJ2-2
D gene: -

CDR3 DNA: TGTGCCAGCAGCCCACGGGGGTCGGACACTGAAGCTTTCTTT
CDR3 protein: CASSPRGSDTEAFF
V gene: TRBV7-9
clone size: few
J gene: TRBJ1-1
D gene: -

CDR3 DNA: TGTGCCAGCAGTGAATACCGACAGGGGCCGGTCACAGATACGCAGTATTTT
CDR3 protein: CASSEYRQGPVTDTQYF
V gene: TRBV6-1
clone size: many
J gene: TRBJ2-3
D gene: TRBD1

CDR3 DNA: TGTGCCAGCAGTTACTCACAGGGTCAGGGTAAACTGGAAGCTTTCTTT
CDR3 protein: CASSYSQGQGKLEAFF
V gene: TRBV6-6
clone size: many
J gene: TRBJ1-1
D gene: -